This section outlines one TCR beta chain sequence together with its context. Which antigen it targets is not known. No per-base quality is available; no much larger clone lies one base away. The CDR3 starts with the cysteine, ends with the phenylalanine, and has 16 residues. The retained sequence is limited to the CDR3, 48 bases, with the frame set at the first base. The junction shows trimming of 5 bases on V and 7 bases on J, plus 23 bases between the germline ends. CDR1 MNHEY and CDR2 SMNVEV were looked up in the germline V gene (reference sequence). The record originates from a study of CD8+ T cells in alopecia areata listed by TCRdb under 2018. Study-wide context: Treated patients were enrolled in an open-label pilot trial of oral tofacitinib, 5 to 10 mg twice daily, for moderate-to-severe alopecia areata. To study T cell clonal expansion in alopecia areata, the researchers applied high-throughput TCRbeta sequencing to both the C3H/HeJ mouse model and human patients. Disease severity in treated patients was measured with the SALT score, which quantifies the percentage of affected scalp surface area. Tofacitinib-treated patients had biopsies at baseline and at 4 and 24 weeks of treatment, with a later scalp biopsy in several patients. Scalp tissue and sorted CD4+ and CD8+ peripheral blood T cells from patchy and totalis/universalis alopecia areata patients and from healthy controls were covered by human TCRbeta sequencing. Scalp clonality was compared among normal scalp (n=4), patchy alopecia areata scalp (n=8), and alopecia totalis/universalis scalp (n=8). RNA was extracted with the PAXgene miRNA kit for fixed scalp, the miRNeasy kit for PBMCs, and the RNeasy kit for mouse skin. TCRbeta CDR3 regions were amplified by immunoSEQ multiplex PCR using 35 Vbeta forward and 13 Jbeta reverse primers. Tofacitinib was given for 6 to 18 months, followed by 6 months of follow-up off drug to assess delayed response and recurrence.

Libraries were made using the immunoSEQ multiplex PCR assay. RNA was extracted from all samples and reverse transcribed into cDNA as template for TCR sequencing. SuperScript III was used to make first-strand cDNA, primed with a 2:1 mix of oligo-dT and random hexamers. A synthetic immune receptor repertoire was used to assess amplification bias, and residual bias was removed computationally. As for the original processing: Raw reads were preprocessed for error removal, and CDR3 was defined according to IMGT conventions as running from the conserved cysteine to phenylalanine. To get clonality, Shannon entropy was normalized by log2 of the number of productive unique TCRs and the result was subtracted from 1. CD4 or CD8 identity of scalp clones was inferred by cross-referencing scalp TCRbeta sequences with sorted blood CD4 and CD8 repertoires. Drawn from immuneACCESS, this table holds only the in-frame rearrangements with V and J called that TCRdb kept. Clones are partly lost; checked studies trace under half to an unresolved V gene and leave the rest unexplained. That table furnishes V, J and clone size, whereas the DNA furnished D and trimming. In this sample the table shows 150,000 to 200,000 clones, roughly 60% of which occur a single time. Over 1% of the sample comes from the top ten.

Summary of the overall study and its limitations: TCR sequences shared between patients were less clear than in mice, possibly partly because of HLA diversity in the patient population. Scalp clonality and the number of expanded CD8+ clones among the top 100 scalp clones were significantly decreased by tofacitinib. Compared with normal scalp, lesional scalp, particularly in alopecia totalis/universalis, had higher clonality and more expanded CD8+ clones, which suggests antigenic drive. Because the treated cohort was small and had just a single nonresponder, larger studies are needed to establish links between baseline CD8+ expansion and response. Scalp TCR repertoire analysis is complicated because resident alphabeta T cells in normal human skin are also sequenced, whereas mouse skin is dominated by gammadelta T cells. During tofacitinib treatment, many expanded lesional clones remained in scalp and blood, and this persistence may partly explain relapse after treatment is stopped.

What the time point label conveys for this sample: about 25 weeks on oral tofacitinib. The label giving this sample's treatment or condition can be read as: oral pan-JAK inhibitor, 5-10 mg twice daily. From alopecia areata patients, peripheral blood was collected along with lesional scalp punch biopsies. After PBMCs were isolated by density centrifugation and stained for CD3, CD4 and CD8, a FACSAria was used to sort CD4+ and CD8+ T cells. This chain joins TRBV27 to TRBJ2-5, with the D gene tentatively TRBD1 or TRBD2, based on 7 matching bases in each. This specimen consisted of CD4+ T cells sorted from blood, obtained at week 24, from a patient treated with tofacitinib. The source of this sequence is a human donor with alopecia areata. The base sequence is TGTGCCAGCAGTAGTAAGGGAGGGGGCCTGCTTTGGACCCAGTACTTC. Its amino acids are CASSSKGGGLLWTQYF.